Shown below are 29 T cell receptor beta chains from a single sample sequenced in a study of response to subunit inactivated influenza vaccine (dated by TCRdb to the late 2010s). The library came from RT-PCR. Sequencing instrument: Illumina HiSeq 2500. TCRdb cleaned the public reads at Q25 with fastp, built clones with MiXCR and kept in-frame beta chains. CDR3 protein sequences are deduplicated, and each keeps its most common genes and DNA. This sample comprises approximately 480,000 distinct CDR3 sequences, approximately 11% of them detected only once. The biggest ten clones account for about an eighth of the sample. The label giving this sample's time point can be read as: 45 to 55 days after influenza vaccine administration. Sequences were derived from PBMCs from blood, sampled 35 to 45 days after vaccination. The receptors come from a man in his fifties or sixties who received an inactivated influenza vaccine. Donor details come from another sample of the same person, matched by shared clones.

This chain joins TRBV7-2 and TRBJ2-7, with TRBD1 matching 10 bases. V gave up 0 bases and J gave up 2 bases; unmatched junction bases: 4. The CDR3 covers 16 residues. Germline lookup yields CDR1 SGHTA and CDR2 FQGNSA. The CDR3 spells CASSLAGTGAPYEQYF. In DNA form, the CDR3 reads TGTGCCAGCAGCTTAGCCGGGACAGGGGCCCCCTACGAGCAGTACTTC.

The chain is built from TRBV7-8 and TRBJ2-5; 7 bases line up with TRBD1. This CDR3 contains 14 residues. Germline lookup yields CDR1 SGHVS and CDR2 FQNEAQ. J lost 4 bases, V lost 5 bases, and 7 bases had no gene match. The CDR3: CASSPQTGRETQYF. The DNA of the CDR3 is TGTGCCAGCAGCCCTCAGACAGGGAGAGAGACCCAGTACTTC.

This clonotype has at least ten counts. This chain connects TRBV7-9 to TRBJ2-5; 9 bases match TRBD1. After removal of 6 bases from V and 12 bases from J, the junction contained 8 bases not matched to a gene. In germline, CDR1 is SEHNR, CDR2 FQNEAQ (reference sequence). This CDR3 comprises 12 residues. The CDR3 sequence: CASSFGRDREYF. The CDR3, as DNA: TGTGCCAGCAGTTTTGGCCGGGACAGGGAGTACTTC.

The chain employs TRBV20-1 and TRBJ2-3; the match to TRBD1 covers 10 bases. V lost 3 bases and J lost 11; bases outside the gene matches: 5. CDR1 is DFQATT and CDR2 is SNEGSKA in the germline V gene (reference sequence). The CDR3 covers 12 residues. The CDR3 bases are TGCAGTGCTAGCGCTGGGACAGGGGAGCAGTATTTT. This codes for CSASAGTGEQYF.

This clonotype occurred many times. CDR3 nucleotides: TGTGCCAGCAGCTTGGCGCCAGGGTTGAACACTGAAGCTTTCTTT. This gives the protein CASSLAPGLNTEAFF. The chain has TRBV5-6 and TRBJ1-1, with D possibly matching TRBD1 (5 bases). Trimming pared 0 bases from V and 0 bases from J, leaving 9 bases between. Germline V lookup: CDR1 SGHDT, CDR2 YYEEEE. The CDR3 has 15 residues.

The table lists this clonotype with a few counts. The J gene is TRBJ1-1, the V gene TRBV24-1; maybe TRBD1 (5 bases). There are 15 residues in the CDR3. Germline CDR1 reads KGHDR; CDR2 reads SFDVKD. V lost 0 bases and J lost 4, with 11 bases in between. CDR3: CATSDLKGRVTEAFF. CDR3 nucleotides: TGTGCCACCAGTGATTTGAAAGGCAGGGTCACTGAAGCTTTCTTT.

This chain links TRBV7-9 with TRBJ2-3; D is uncertain. Trimming shortened V by 4 bases and J by 6 bases, and 8 bases separated the two germline ends. The germline V gene has CDR1 SEHNR and CDR2 FQNEAQ (reference sequence). The CDR3 covers 12 residues. The CDR3 region is CASSSYGDTQYF. The CDR3 coding sequence is TGTGCCAGCAGCTCCTATGGGGATACGCAGTATTTT.

There are many counts of this clonotype. This rearrangement joins TRBV20-1 to TRBJ2-1; D not certain. The CDR3 runs 10 residues. Germline V gene sequence: CDR1 DFQATT, CDR2 SNEGSKA (reference sequence). The V gene lost 1 base and the J gene lost 15 bases, with 10 bases spanning the gap. The CDR3 coding sequence is TGCAGTGCTAGAGCTGAGAAGGGGTTCTTC. Translation gives CSARAEKGFF.

This clonotype has only a few counts. The CDR3 DNA reads as TGTGCCAGCAGCTTAATGGTAGCGGGAGCCTACAATGAGCAGTTCTTC. Translation: CASSLMVAGAYNEQFF. The V gene is TRBV7-8, the J gene TRBJ2-1; 9 bases match TRBD2. V lost 2 bases to trimming and J lost 2 bases; unmatched junction nucleotides: 4. The CDR3 runs 16 residues. Germline V gene data show CDR1 as SGHVS and CDR2 as FQNEAQ. Drawing the rest from reference TRBV7-8 and TRBJ2-1, the complete variable domain is GAGVSQSPRYKVAKRGQDVALRCDPISGHVSLFWYQQALGQGPEFLTYFQNEAQLDKSGLPSDRFFAERPEGSVSTLKIQRTQQEDSAVYLCASSLMVAGAYNEQFFGPGTRLTVL.

The J gene is TRBJ2-1, the V gene TRBV11-2, with D hard to call. Per the germline V gene, CDR1 is SGHAT and CDR2 is FQNNGV. V lost 0 bases and J lost 12, with 6 bases in between. The CDR3 consists of 11 residues. This chain's CDR3 is CASSLDLGQFF. CDR3 DNA sequence: TGTGCCAGCAGCTTAGATCTGGGGCAGTTCTTC.

This chain joins TRBV12-3 or TRBV12-4 and TRBJ2-3; D might be TRBD1 or TRBD2, each matching 6 bases. V was cut by 4 bases and J by 0 bases, with 11 bases left in between. The CDR3 contains 15 residues. The CDR3 reads CASSSRGLSTDTQYF. CDR3 nucleotides: TGTGCCAGCAGTTCCCGGGGGCTAAGCACAGATACGCAGTATTTT.

Only a few counts were recorded for this clonotype. The V and J genes are TRBV15 and TRBJ2-3; weak D call: TRBD1 (5 bases). Per the germline V gene, CDR1 is LNHNV and CDR2 is YYDKDF (reference sequence). V gave up 2 bases and J gave up 0 bases, with 12 bases separating them. The CDR3 covers 16 residues. The CDR3 loop reads CATSRQGLSSTDTQYF. DNA of the CDR3: TGTGCCACCAGCAGACAGGGATTATCTAGCACAGATACGCAGTATTTT.

This clonotype was seen more than once but under ten times. V is TRBV4-2 and J is TRBJ2-5; D not resolved. Germline CDR1 is LGHNA and CDR2 is YNFKEQ. Trimming stripped 1 base from V and 5 bases from J, with 14 bases between. The CDR3 length is 15 residues. This CDR3 reads CASSQVGSEAETQYF. CDR3 in DNA: TGTGCCAGCAGCCAAGTAGGCAGTGAAGCGGAGACCCAGTACTTC.

The sample holds a few counts of this clonotype. This rearrangement joins TRBV29-1 to TRBJ2-7, with D tentatively TRBD1 or TRBD2 (5 bases each). CDR1 and CDR2 from the germline V gene are SQVTM and ANQGSEA. Trimming took off 7 bases at V and 6 bases at J, with 16 bases between the two ends. The CDR3 is 12 residues long. This chain's CDR3 is CSGSDGAGEQYF. CDR3 sequence (DNA): TGCAGCGGGTCGGATGGGGCGGGCGAGCAGTACTTC.

The chain recombines TRBV23-1 with TRBJ1-5; D unclear. TRBV23-1 is treated as an ORF (open reading frame) with a function not yet certain. With 0 bases removed from V and 7 bases from J, the gap between germline ends came to 7 bases. This CDR3 spans 13 amino acids. Written as DNA, the CDR3 is TGCGCCAGCAGTCAATCGGCAGAGCAGCCCCAGCATTTT. Translating it yields CASSQSAEQPQHF.

This chain uses TRBV11-2 with TRBJ1-5; 9 bases agree with TRBD1. V lost 5 bases and J lost 7; bases outside the gene matches: 9. Germline assignment: CDR1 SGHAT and CDR2 FQNNGV. The CDR3 consists of 15 residues. CDR3 residues: CASSRDRESRQPQHF. Here the CDR3 DNA reads TGTGCCAGCAGCAGGGACAGGGAGTCTCGGCAGCCCCAGCATTTT.

The chain has TRBV4-3 and TRBJ2-5, with no clear D. Between the trimmed V and J ends, which lost 0 bases and 1 base, there was a span of 9 bases. The CDR3 length is 15 residues. Germline values: CDR1 LGHNA, CDR2 YSLEER. CDR3 in DNA: TGCGCCAGCAGCCAAGATGCACTAACCCAAGAGACCCAGTACTTC. Translating gives CASSQDALTQETQYF.

This clonotype was detected ten times or more. CDR3 nucleotide sequence: TGTGCCAGCAGTGTTCCAGGGGCCTTATCTGATACGCAGTATTTT. It is translated as CASSVPGALSDTQYF. The chain uses TRBV12-3 or TRBV12-4 and TRBJ2-3, with a possible D match to TRBD1 (6 bases). Trimming took 5 bases from V and 6 from J, leaving 18 bases between them. The CDR3 has 15 amino acids.

This clonotype was counted between two and nine times. The chain uses TRBV6-1 and TRBJ2-1; the match to TRBD2 covers 12 bases. Germline values: CDR1 MNHNS, CDR2 SASEGT. The CDR3 runs to 15 residues. V shed 7 bases, J shed 8 bases, and the junction held 9 bases outside the gene matches. CDR3 in amino acids: CASKRGLAGGDEQFF. For the CDR3, the DNA is TGTGCCAGCAAGAGGGGCCTAGCGGGAGGGGATGAGCAGTTCTTC.

In this sample, this clonotype turned up a few times. The rearrangement uses TRBV7-8 and TRBJ2-7; D is perhaps TRBD1 (6 bases). V was shortened by 5 bases and J by 7 bases, with 18 bases between the two germline ends. The CDR3 extends over 14 amino acids. From germline, CDR1 is SGHVS and CDR2 FQNEAQ. In DNA, the CDR3 is TGTGCCAGCAGCGAACTAACAGGGTTGCGAGAGCAGTACTTC. As protein: CASSELTGLREQYF.

In DNA form, the CDR3 reads TGTGCCATCAGTGACAGGACTAGCGGAGGGACCGGGGAGCTGTTTTTT. Amino acid sequence: CAISDRTSGGTGELFF. V gene TRBV10-3 combines with J gene TRBJ2-2, with TRBD2 matching 10 bases. V was clipped by 3 bases and J by 5 bases; unmatched bases: 6. Germline V gene lookup returns CDR1 ENHRY and CDR2 SYGVKD. The CDR3 has 16 residues.

This clonotype was detected a few times. This chain links TRBV20-1 with TRBJ2-1; 7 nucleotides align to TRBD2. The ends lost 3 bases at V and 5 bases at J; junction bases unmatched: 10. The germline CDR1 and CDR2 sequences are DFQATT and SNEGSKA (reference sequence). The CDR3 loop spans 15 amino acids. The CDR3 loop reads CSASSSGRAHNEQFF. Here the CDR3 DNA reads TGCAGTGCTAGTTCTTCGGGGAGGGCCCACAATGAGCAGTTCTTC.

This clonotype was found a few times. This chain joins TRBV3-1 and TRBJ2-1, with 11 bases fitting TRBD2. CDR1 is LGHDT and CDR2 is YNNKEL in the germline V gene (reference sequence). The CDR3 totals 15 residues. V lost 3 bases and J lost 9; bases outside the gene matches: 7. CDR3 amino acids: CASSQVAGGPGEQFF. In DNA form, the CDR3 reads TGTGCCAGCAGCCAGGTAGCGGGAGGGCCTGGTGAGCAGTTCTTC.

The V and J genes are TRBV7-3 and TRBJ2-2; D gene ambiguous. Between the trimmed V and J ends, which lost 9 bases and 1 base, there was a span of 12 bases. The germline V gene encodes CDR1 SGHTA and CDR2 FQGTGA. The CDR3 totals 14 residues. The CDR3 spells CASRNSLNTGELFF. CDR3 in DNA: TGTGCCAGTCGCAACAGCCTGAACACCGGGGAGCTGTTTTTT.

This clonotype was seen at least ten times. J is TRBJ2-1 and V is TRBV4-2; 9 bases agree with TRBD2. The V segment lost 4 bases and the J segment 0 bases; nucleotides outside the gene matches: 7. CDR3 length equals 17 residues. Germline-derived CDR1 and CDR2 are LGHNA and YNFKEQ. The chain's CDR3 is CASSRTISGSSYNEQFF. The DNA for the CDR3 is TGTGCCAGCAGCCGGACGATTAGCGGGAGCTCCTACAATGAGCAGTTCTTC.

This clonotype occurred many times. The chain links TRBV27 to TRBJ1-2, with 9 bases identical to TRBD1. Germline assignment: CDR1 MNHEY and CDR2 SMNVEV (reference sequence). Losses at the gene ends were 3 bases for V and 2 bases for J; bases not matched to a gene: 1. This CDR3 contains 14 residues. CDR3 amino acids: CASSFGQGNYGYTF. The CDR3 coding sequence is TGTGCCAGCAGTTTCGGACAGGGGAACTATGGCTACACCTTC.

The chain joins TRBV5-5 to TRBJ2-7; TRBD2 is a possible D gene (6 bases). The CDR3 covers 12 residues. Germline V gives CDR1 SGHKS, CDR2 YYEKEE (reference sequence). V was pared by 0 bases and J by 10 bases, with 11 bases between. CDR3 bases: TGTGCCAGCAGCTTGGGGAGGGATCATCAGTACTTC. This translates into CASSLGRDHQYF.

This clonotype was detected a few times. For the CDR3, the DNA is TGTGCCAGCAGCTTTAGGCGAGGGGGTAATTCACCCCTCCACTTT. This gives the protein CASSFRRGGNSPLHF. This chain uses TRBV11-2 with TRBJ1-6; maybe TRBD1 (6 bases). CDR3 size: 15 residues. Germline values: CDR1 SGHAT, CDR2 FQNNGV. V was trimmed by 3 bases and J by 6 bases, leaving 12 bases between them.

This clonotype was found a few times. The chain combines TRBV7-2 with TRBJ2-1; D gene ambiguous. The germline gives CDR1 SGHTA, CDR2 FQGNSA. The CDR3 spans 15 residues. Between the trimmed V and J ends, which lost 7 bases and 4 bases, there was a span of 17 bases. The CDR3 reads CASNYPGRPYNEQFF. CDR3 in DNA: TGTGCCAGCAACTACCCTGGGCGGCCTTACAATGAGCAGTTCTTC.